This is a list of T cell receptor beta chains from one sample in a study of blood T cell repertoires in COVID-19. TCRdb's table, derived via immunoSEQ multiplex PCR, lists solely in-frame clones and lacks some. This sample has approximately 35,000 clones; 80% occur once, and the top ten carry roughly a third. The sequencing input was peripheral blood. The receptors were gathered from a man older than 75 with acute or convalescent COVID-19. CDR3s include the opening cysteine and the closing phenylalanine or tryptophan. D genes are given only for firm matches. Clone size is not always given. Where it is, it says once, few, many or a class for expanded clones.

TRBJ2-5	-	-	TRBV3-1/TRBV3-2	TGTGCCAGCAGCCCCACTTTGGTGGGAGGTCAAGAGACCCAGTACTTC	CASSPTLVGGQETQYF
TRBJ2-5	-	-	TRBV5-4	TGTGCCAGCAGCTTGGCCCAGTCCAGGTCGAGAGAGACCCAGTACTTC	CASSLAQSRSRETQYF
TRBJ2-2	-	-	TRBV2	TGTGCCAGCAGGGAGACTTTGAACACCGGGGAGCTGTTTTTT	CASRETLNTGELFF
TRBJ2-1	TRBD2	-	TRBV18	TGTGCCAGCTCACCAGGGGGACTAGCGGACACTGAGCAGTTCTTC	CASSPGGLADTEQFF
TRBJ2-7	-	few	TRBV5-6	TGTGCCAGCAGCCTATTGCGTTACGAGCAGTACTTC	CASSLLRYEQYF
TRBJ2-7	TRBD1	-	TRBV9	TGTGCCAGCAGCCCCCGGACAGGGGACGGCGAGCAGTACTTC	CASSPRTGDGEQYF
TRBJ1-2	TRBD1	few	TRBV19	TGTGCCAGTAGTCCCCGACAGGGGAGTGCCTATGGCTACACCTTC	CASSPRQGSAYGYTF
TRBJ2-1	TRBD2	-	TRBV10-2	TGCGCCAGCAGTGATAGTCTAGCGGGACCCCACAATGAGCAGTTCTTC	CASSDSLAGPHNEQFF
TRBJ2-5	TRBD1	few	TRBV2	TGTGCCAGCAGTGGACAGGGAGAGACCCAGTACTTC	CASSGQGETQYF
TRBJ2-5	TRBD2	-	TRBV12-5	TGTGCTAGTGGTTCGGGACTAGCGGGAGCCGTAGAGACCCAGTACTTC	CASGSGLAGAVETQYF
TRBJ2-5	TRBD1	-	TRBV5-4	TGTGCCAGCAGCTGGGGGGGCACAGGGGGCAAAGAGACCCAGTACTTC	CASSWGGTGGKETQYF
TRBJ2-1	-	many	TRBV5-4	TGTGCCAGCTCATTGGAGGATAGCTCCTACAATGAGCAGTTCTTC	CASSLEDSSYNEQFF
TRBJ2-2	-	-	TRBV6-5	TGTGCCAGCATGGGGGCACTTAACACCGGGGAGCTGTTTTTT	CASMGALNTGELFF
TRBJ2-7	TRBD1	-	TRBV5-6	TGTGCCAGCAGCCCGAGAGGGGCAGGGGGCACTTACGAGCAGTACTTC	CASSPRGAGGTYEQYF
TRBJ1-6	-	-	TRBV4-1	TGCGCCAGCAGCCAAGCCCTTGGGCGGGCACAGCCGAATTCACCCCTCCACTTT	CASSQALGRAQPNSPLHF
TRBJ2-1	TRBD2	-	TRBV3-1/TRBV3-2	TGTGCCAGCAGCCACTCCCTGGGACTAGCTCTAAACAATGAGCAGTTCTTC	CASSHSLGLALNNEQFF
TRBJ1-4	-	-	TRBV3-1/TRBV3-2	TGTGCCAGCAGCCAAGGAGGCAGGGCTAATGAAAAACTGTTTTTT	CASSQGGRANEKLFF
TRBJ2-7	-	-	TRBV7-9	TGTGCCAGCAGCTTAGGTGGGACACCCCCCTACGAGCAGTACTTC	CASSLGGTPPYEQYF
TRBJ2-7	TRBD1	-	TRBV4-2	TGTGCCAGCAGCCAAGATAGGACAGGGAGATCCTACGAGCAGTACTTC	CASSQDRTGRSYEQYF
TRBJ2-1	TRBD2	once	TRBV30	TGTGCCTGGAGAACCGGGACTAGCGCTTACAATGAGCAGTTCTTC	CAWRTGTSAYNEQFF
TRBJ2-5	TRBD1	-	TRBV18	TGTGCCAGCTCACCACGCCGGACAGGGGGAGAGACCCAGTACTTC	CASSPRRTGGETQYF
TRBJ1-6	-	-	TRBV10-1	TGCGCCAGCAGTGAGTCTGGGCTCCCCCATTCACCCCTCCACTTT	CASSESGLPHSPLHF
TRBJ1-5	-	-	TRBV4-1	TGCGCCAGCAGCCCTCCGGACGGGATAGGAGCCCAGCATTTT	CASSPPDGIGAQHF
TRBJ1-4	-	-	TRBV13	TGTGCCAGCAGCTTAGTTGAGGTCGCAACTAATGAAAAACTGTTTTTT	CASSLVEVATNEKLFF
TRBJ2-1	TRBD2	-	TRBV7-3	TGTGCCAGCAGCTTAACAGCGGGGCCCTACAATGAGCAGTTCTTC	CASSLTAGPYNEQFF
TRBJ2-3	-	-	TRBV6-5	TGTGCCAGCAGACCGGGGTTAGGCACAGATACGCAGTATTTT	CASRPGLGTDTQYF
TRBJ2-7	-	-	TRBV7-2	TGTGCCAGCAGCTTAGTCGCTAGTCCGAGGGAGCAGTACTTC	CASSLVASPREQYF
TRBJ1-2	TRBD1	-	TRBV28	TGTGCCAGCAACCCGGGGACAGTCTATGGCTACACCTTC	CASNPGTVYGYTF
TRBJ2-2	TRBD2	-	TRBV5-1	TGCGCCAGCAAAACGGGAGGGGCCGGGGAGCTGTTTTTT	CASKTGGAGELFF
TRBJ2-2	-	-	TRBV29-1	TGCAGCGTTGACGGGGGGCGAAACACCGGGGAGCTGTTTTTT	CSVDGGRNTGELFF
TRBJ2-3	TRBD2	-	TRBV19	TGTGCCAGTCGACTAGCGCCTAGCACAGATACGCAGTATTTT	CASRLAPSTDTQYF